A single sample gave rise to the 17 T cell receptor beta chains below, sequenced in a study of T cell repertoires in cytomegalovirus infection. One entry per CDR3 protein, called by TCRdb with MiXCR from the reads. The sample has more than 400,000 distinct CDR3 sequences, around a quarter seen once; the top ten hold roughly 13%. The material sequenced was PBMCs. Every receptor here comes from a human donor in good health (CMV status not recorded). Some clones in this sample may be carry-over from other donors' samples.

This clonotype has at least ten counts. The CDR3 coding sequence is TGTGCCAGCAGCTATTCCCGCTCCTACAATGAGCAGTTCTTC. Its translation: CASSYSRSYNEQFF. This rearrangement joins TRBV7-6 to TRBJ2-1; D not certain. The CDR3 totals 14 residues. V was shortened by 4 bases and J by 0 bases, with 7 bases between the two germline ends. Germline V gene data show CDR1 as SGHVS and CDR2 as FNYEAQ.

This clonotype has a single count. V gene TRBV20-1 combines with J gene TRBJ2-5; perhaps TRBD2 as D (7 bases). CDR1 is DFQATT and CDR2 is SNEGSKA in the germline V gene (reference sequence). This CDR3 has 14 residues. Trimming removed 3 bases at V and 3 bases at J, with 14 bases between. The CDR3 DNA follows: TGCAGTGCTAGGAGGGGGGGTATCAAAGAGACCCAGTACTTC. Translating it yields CSARRGGIKETQYF.

The chain combines TRBV14 with TRBJ2-1; D unresolved. This CDR3 spans 14 amino acids. Trimming took off 0 bases at V and 6 bases at J, with 9 bases between the two ends. Germline CDR1 is SGHDN and CDR2 is FVKESK. The CDR3 loop is CASSQDWRSNEQFF. Here the CDR3 DNA reads TGTGCCAGCAGCCAAGATTGGAGATCCAATGAGCAGTTCTTC.

Comment on this clonotype: Compared with germline, one end of the junction differs, possibly owing to a read error. This chain uses TRBV19 with TRBJ1-2; D call uncertain. Per germline, CDR1 LNHDA and CDR2 SQIVND (reference sequence). The CDR3 is 12 residues long. For the CDR3, the DNA is TGTGCCAGTAAAGCGCCAGGCTCTAGACCATCATTC. Amino acids: CASKAPGSRPSF.

The genes are TRBV12-3 or TRBV12-4 and TRBJ2-6, with 7 bases aligning to TRBD1. The CDR3 extends over 19 amino acids. V lost 2 bases and J lost 0; bases outside the gene matches: 10. The CDR3 here is CASSLRARGLLSGANVLTF. CDR3 coding DNA: TGTGCCAGCAGTTTAAGGGCGAGGGGGCTCCTCTCTGGGGCCAACGTCCTGACTTTC.

The chain combines TRBV7-9 with TRBJ2-5; 7 bases line up with TRBD2. Germline values: CDR1 SEHNR, CDR2 FQNEAQ (reference sequence). V shed 5 bases and J 2 bases; nucleotides not matched to a gene: 11. The CDR3 extends over 16 amino acids. The CDR3 DNA reads TGTGCCAGCAGCACCCGGGGCGGGAGACCTCAAGAGACCCAGTACTTC. This gives the protein CASSTRGGRPQETQYF.

This clonotype has only a few counts. The chain joins TRBV27 to TRBJ1-6; D not certain. V was cut by 2 bases and J by 3 bases, with 5 bases left in between. Germline loops: CDR1 MNHEY, CDR2 SMNVEV (reference sequence). The CDR3 spans 14 residues. CDR3 DNA sequence: TGTGCCAGCAGTTTACAGCACTATAATTCACCCCTCCACTTT. Amino acids: CASSLQHYNSPLHF.

This rearrangement joins TRBV12-3 or TRBV12-4 to TRBJ1-5; D ambiguous. This CDR3 has 14 residues. The V and J ends lost 6 bases and 4 bases respectively, with 13 bases between them. In nucleotides, the CDR3 is TGTGCCAGCAGCGAGGACGGGAGAAATCAGCCCCAGCATTTT. Protein product: CASSEDGRNQPQHF.

This clonotype was counted only a few times. The chain joins TRBV5-6 to TRBJ2-3; D unresolved. V lost 1 base, J lost 4 bases, and 7 bases lay in between. The CDR3 has 13 amino acids. Per the germline V gene, CDR1 is SGHDT and CDR2 is YYEEEE. The CDR3 protein is CASSLMQADTQYF. The CDR3 coding sequence is TGTGCCAGCAGCTTGATGCAGGCAGATACGCAGTATTTT. The whole variable domain, remainder taken from reference TRBV5-6 and TRBJ2-3, is DAGVTQSPTHLIKTRGQQVTLRCSPKSGHDTVSWYQQALGQGPQFIFQYYEEEERQRGNFPDRFSGHQFPNYSSELNVNALLLGDSALYLCASSLMQADTQYFGPGTRLTVL.

This clonotype was counted at least ten times. V and J are TRBV7-2 and TRBJ2-3; D is perhaps TRBD1 or TRBD2 (5 bases each). Germline CDR1 reads SGHTA; CDR2 reads FQGNSA. The ends were cut back, 4 bases at V and 0 bases at J, with 11 bases in the middle. The CDR3 sequence is 15 residues long. CDR3 in DNA: TGTGCCAGCAGCTCCTACAGGACTAGCACAGATACGCAGTATTTT. Translation: CASSSYRTSTDTQYF.

This clonotype has at least ten counts. This chain joins TRBV6-2 or TRBV6-3 and TRBJ2-2; D unresolved. Per the germline V gene, CDR1 is MNHEY and CDR2 is SVGEGT. V was clipped by 0 bases and J by 4 bases, with 9 bases between them. The CDR3 is 15 residues long. The CDR3 region has the DNA TGTGCCAGCAGTTACTCAGGCAGAATCACCGGGGAGCTGTTTTTT. It yields the protein CASSYSGRITGELFF.

The chain recombines TRBV4-3 with TRBJ2-1, with 9 bases that match TRBD2. Germline values: CDR1 LGHNA, CDR2 YSLEER. This CDR3 spans 14 amino acids. Trimming took 4 bases from V and 8 from J; bases not matched to a gene: 6. The CDR3 DNA reads as TGCGCCAGCAGCCCGGGGACTAGCTGGGATGAGCAGTTCTTC. Translating it yields CASSPGTSWDEQFF.

The V and J genes are TRBV29-1 and TRBJ1-1; D remains ambiguous. The CDR3 is 14 residues long. V shed 2 bases and J shed 4 bases, with 14 bases lying between them. Germline values: CDR1 SQVTM, CDR2 ANQGSEA. CDR3 bases: TGCAGCGTTGAATTGAGGGCGCGGCCCACTGAAGCTTTCTTT. It specifies CSVELRARPTEAFF.

V gene TRBV5-1 combines with J gene TRBJ2-1; D remains ambiguous. This CDR3 contains 15 residues. Germline V gives CDR1 SGHRS, CDR2 YFSETQ. V was cut by 0 bases and J by 2 bases, with 9 bases left in between. The chain's CDR3 is CASSLGLDTYNEQFF. The CDR3 DNA follows: TGCGCCAGCAGCTTGGGTCTAGACACCTACAATGAGCAGTTCTTC.

For this clonotype: A much larger clone lies a single base off, so this may be a read error. The chain carries TRBV7-6 and TRBJ1-4; D may be TRBD1 (5 bases). CDR3 size: 15 residues. Germline values: CDR1 SGHVS, CDR2 FNYEAQ. V lost 4 bases and J lost 8, with 17 bases in between. Here the CDR3 DNA reads TGTGCCAGCAGCTCGTCCGTGGGACTTGACGAAAAACTGTTTTTT. Its protein is CASSSSVGLDEKLFF.

This clonotype was detected a few times. J is TRBJ1-1 and V is TRBV6-1; unclear D gene. The germline CDR1 and CDR2 sequences are MNHNS and SASEGT. V shed 2 bases and J shed 10 bases, with 5 bases lying between them. The CDR3 is made up of 10 amino acids. CDR3 bases: TGTGCCAGCAGTGAATTCGGAGCTTTCTTT. This gives the protein CASSEFGAFF.

The chain uses TRBV9 and TRBJ2-2, with D unclear. The V gene lost 4 bases and the J gene lost 3 bases, with 10 bases spanning the gap. CDR3 length: 14 residues. In germline, CDR1 is SGDLS, CDR2 YYNGEE. The CDR3 region has the DNA TGTGCCAGCAGCAAAATAGTTGACACCGGGGAGCTGTTTTTT. It encodes CASSKIVDTGELFF.